The next 30 T cell receptor beta chains were all read from a single sample in a study of blood T cell repertoires in COVID-19. Produced via immunoSEQ multiplex PCR; TCRdb's table is partial and in-frame only. The table includes some 80,000 clones, roughly 80% detected once. The sequencing sample was made of peripheral blood. These receptor sequences come from a human donor in a cohort sampled during active COVID-19.

The gene calls are TRBV7-9 and TRBJ2-5; perhaps TRBD2 as D (6 bases). Germline CDR1 SEHNR, CDR2 FQNEAQ (reference sequence). V lost 5 bases, J lost 5 bases, and 12 bases lay in between. The CDR3 consists of 13 residues. This CDR3 reads CASSRGSGETQYF. CDR3 nucleotides: TGTGCCAGCAGCCGGGGGAGCGGGGAGACCCAGTACTTC.

The rearrangement uses TRBV6-5 and TRBJ2-2; TRBD1 might be the D (7 bases). The germline gives CDR1 MNHEY, CDR2 SVGAGI. The V and J ends lost 6 bases and 4 bases respectively, with 12 bases between them. The CDR3 totals 14 residues. The CDR3 DNA reads as TGTGCCAGCAGGGGGGGACAGACCACCGGGGAGCTGTTTTTT. It specifies CASRGGQTTGELFF.

This sequence joins TRBV6-5 and TRBJ1-5; 8 bases map to TRBD1. The CDR3 loop spans 14 amino acids. From germline, CDR1 is MNHEY and CDR2 SVGAGI. V shed 6 bases and J 3 bases; nucleotides not matched to a gene: 4. This CDR3 is CASSRTGFNQPQHF. CDR3 bases: TGTGCCAGCAGCCGGACAGGGTTCAATCAGCCCCAGCATTTT.

This sequence joins TRBV5-1 and TRBJ2-4; 9 bases align to TRBD1. Germline V CDR1 and CDR2: SGHRS, YFSETQ. Germline trimming cut 5 bases from V and 6 bases from J; bases unmatched to any gene: 9. The CDR3 has 15 amino acids. The CDR3 DNA is TGCGCCAGCAGTTTCCAGCCGGGACAGGGAAACATTCAGTACTTC. It encodes CASSFQPGQGNIQYF. Filled out from reference TRBV5-1 and TRBJ2-4, the complete variable domain reads KAGVTQTPRYLIKTRGQQVTLSCSPISGHRSVSWYQQTPGQGLQFLFEYFSETQRNKGNFPGRFSGRQFSNSRSEMNVSTLELGDSALYLCASSFQPGQGNIQYFGAGTRLSVL.

CDR3 residues: CASSVTRGEQYF. The CDR3 DNA reads TGTGCCAGCAGTGTGACTAGAGGCGAGCAGTACTTC. V gene TRBV12-3 or TRBV12-4 combines with J gene TRBJ2-7, with D maybe TRBD2 (6 bases). The length of the CDR3 is 12 residues. V was clipped by 5 bases and J by 6 bases, with 11 bases between them.

The chain is built from TRBV9 and TRBJ2-3; 9 positions agree with TRBD2. The CDR3 runs to 16 residues. J lost 0 bases, V lost 4 bases, and 6 bases had no gene match. Germline-derived CDR1 and CDR2 are SGDLS and YYNGEE. The CDR3 protein is CASSPLAGRSTDTQYF. CDR3 coding DNA: TGTGCCAGCAGCCCCCTAGCGGGGAGGAGCACAGATACGCAGTATTTT.

This chain links TRBV6-5 with TRBJ2-3; no clear D gene. V gave up 7 bases and J gave up 7 bases, with 12 bases separating them. The CDR3 has 12 residues. The V gene's germline CDR1 is MNHEY and CDR2 SVGAGI. CDR3 bases: TGTGCCAGCATCTCAAGTGGCAATACGCAGTATTTT. The encoded protein is CASISSGNTQYF.

The chain combines TRBV19 with TRBJ2-7; no definite D call. V gave up 1 base and J gave up 6 bases, with 4 bases separating them. From germline, CDR1 is LNHDA and CDR2 SQIVND (reference sequence). The CDR3 has 11 amino acids. In nucleotides, the CDR3 is TGTGCCAGTAGTATAGGGGCCGAGCAGTACTTC. Its translation is CASSIGAEQYF.

The V and J genes are TRBV30 and TRBJ1-2; D gene uncertain. V lost 3 bases, J lost 1 base, and 12 bases lay in between. Germline assignment: CDR1 GTSNPN and CDR2 SVGIG (reference sequence). This CDR3 has 14 residues. The chain's CDR3 is CAWSSDNGNYGYTF. The CDR3 DNA reads TGTGCCTGGAGCAGTGACAATGGTAACTATGGCTACACCTTC.

The table lists this clone with a count of one. V is TRBV9 and J is TRBJ2-3, with D perhaps matching TRBD2 (5 bases). From germline, CDR1 is SGDLS and CDR2 YYNGEE. The CDR3 totals 21 residues. Trimming took off 6 bases at V and 1 base at J, with 33 bases between the two ends. This CDR3 reads CASTEFPLRTSFGKGTDTQYF. The CDR3 nucleotides read TGTGCCAGCACCGAGTTCCCCTTACGTACTTCTTTCGGGAAAGGCACAGATACGCAGTATTTT.

As regards this clone: The same CDR3 arises from other DNA sequences in this sample as well. This chain links TRBV28 with TRBJ2-5; 8 bases are shared with TRBD1. Unmatched junction bases numbered 2, after V lost 5 bases and J lost 3 bases. The germline CDR1 and CDR2 sequences are MDHEN and SYDVKM. The CDR3 contains 13 residues. CDR3 nucleotides: TGTGCCAGCAGTAGACAGGGGAAAGAGACCCAGTACTTC. Amino acids: CASSRQGKETQYF.

The sample holds one count of this clone. The chain employs TRBV28 and TRBJ2-3; maybe TRBD2 (7 bases). Per germline, CDR1 MDHEN and CDR2 SYDVKM. The CDR3 has 15 amino acids. Trimming removed 5 bases from V and 6 bases from J, with 18 bases in between. The CDR3 DNA sequence: TGTGCCAGCAGTGACAGGCGGGGAGGGCACGATACGCAGTATTTT. This gives the protein CASSDRRGGHDTQYF.

V and J are TRBV5-1 and TRBJ2-1; D gene uncertain. V was clipped by 0 bases and J by 9 bases, with 13 bases between them. The germline CDR1 and CDR2 sequences are SGHRS and YFSETQ. This CDR3 has 14 residues. CDR3 loop: CASSLDVARGEQFF. The CDR3 region has the DNA TGCGCCAGCAGCTTGGATGTGGCCCGTGGTGAGCAGTTCTTC.

V is TRBV6-5 and J is TRBJ1-2, with TRBD1 matching 9 bases. The V segment lost 6 bases and the J segment 4 bases; nucleotides outside the gene matches: 9. CDR3 length: 15 residues. CDR1 and CDR2 (germline): MNHEY, SVGAGI. CDR3 sequence: CASRQGASRTYGYTF. CDR3 DNA sequence: TGTGCCAGCAGACAGGGGGCGAGTAGGACCTATGGCTACACCTTC.

The chain couples TRBV2 to TRBJ2-7; D unresolved. There are 13 residues in the CDR3. Trimming took off 4 bases at V and 6 bases at J, with 13 bases between the two ends. The germline V gene has CDR1 SNHLY and CDR2 FYNNEI. Written as DNA, the CDR3 is TGTGCCAGCAGTGGACTCCTCGCGAGCGAGCAGTACTTC. This encodes CASSGLLASEQYF. The variable domain in full, with the rest retrieved from reference TRBV2 and TRBJ2-7, is EPEVTQTPSHQVTQMGQEVILRCVPISNHLYFYWYRQILGQKVEFLVSFYNNEISEKSEIFDDQFSVERPDGSNFTLKIRSTKLEDSAMYFCASSGLLASEQYFGPGTRLTVT.

This chain uses TRBV11-2 with TRBJ2-1; D gene uncertain. V was shortened by 5 bases and J by 1 base, with 9 bases between the two germline ends. Germline lookup yields CDR1 SGHAT and CDR2 FQNNGV. The CDR3 has 14 amino acids. The CDR3 loop is CASSREYSYNEQFF. The CDR3 bases are TGTGCCAGCAGCCGAGAATATTCCTACAATGAGCAGTTCTTC.

The gene calls are TRBV11-2 and TRBJ2-7, with 10 nucleotides matching TRBD2. Germline V CDR1 and CDR2: SGHAT, FQNNGV. The V segment lost 6 bases and the J segment 4 bases; nucleotides outside the gene matches: 6. The CDR3 is made up of 14 amino acids. CDR3 nucleotides: TGTGCCAGCAGTTCAGCGGGAGGGCCGTACGAGCAGTACTTC. Protein: CASSSAGGPYEQYF. The full variable domain, rest sourced from reference TRBV11-2 and TRBJ2-7, is EAGVAQSPRYKIIEKRQSVAFWCNPISGHATLYWYQQILGQGPKLLIQFQNNGVVDDSQLPKDRFSAERLKGVDSTLKIQPAKLEDSAVYLCASSSAGGPYEQYFGPGTRLTVT.

The J gene is TRBJ2-3, the V gene TRBV5-5, with no clear D. CDR3 length: 14 residues. Germline V CDR1 and CDR2: SGHKS, YYEKEE (reference sequence). V dropped 0 bases and J dropped 0 bases, with 5 bases sitting between them. CDR3 protein: CASSLELSTDTQYF. In nucleotides, the CDR3 is TGTGCCAGCAGCTTGGAACTGAGCACAGATACGCAGTATTTT.

The V and J genes are TRBV2 and TRBJ2-2; a weak D match, TRBD2 (5 bases). The CDR3 contains 16 residues. Germline assignment: CDR1 SNHLY and CDR2 FYNNEI. V gave up 3 bases and J gave up 4 bases, with 15 bases separating them. The CDR3 region is CASSESLRTSTGELFF. CDR3 DNA sequence: TGTGCCAGCAGTGAGAGTCTCCGCACTAGCACCGGGGAGCTGTTTTTT.

The chain recombines TRBV7-2 with TRBJ2-1, with 9 bases matching TRBD2. The length of the CDR3 is 15 residues. Trimming cost V 7 bases and J 0 bases; bases outside gene matches: 4. Germline values: CDR1 SGHTA, CDR2 FQGNSA. In DNA, the CDR3 is TGTGCCAGCAAAACGACTAGCGGCTCCTACAATGAGCAGTTCTTC. Translating gives CASKTTSGSYNEQFF.

The rearrangement links TRBV5-6 to TRBJ1-5; 8 bases map to TRBD1. With 1 base clipped from V and 8 bases from J, the junction kept 8 bases outside the gene matches. There are 15 residues in the CDR3. The germline V gene has CDR1 SGHDT and CDR2 YYEEEE. The CDR3 nucleotides are TGTGCCAGCAGCTTGTGGACAGGGATAGTGGAGCCCCAGCATTTT. Residues: CASSLWTGIVEPQHF.

J is TRBJ2-1 and V is TRBV28, with TRBD2 as a possible D gene (5 bases). Trimming shortened V by 5 bases and J by 0 bases, and 14 bases separated the two germline ends. This CDR3 is 16 amino acids long. Germline CDR1 is MDHEN and CDR2 is SYDVKM. The CDR3 bases are TGTGCCAGCAGTCCCGGCGGGCGGAGCTCCTACAATGAGCAGTTCTTC. It specifies CASSPGGRSSYNEQFF.

V is TRBV6-2 or TRBV6-3 and J is TRBJ2-7; D is unresolved. Trimming removed 0 bases from V and 6 bases from J, with 9 bases in between. Germline V gene data show CDR1 as MNHEY and CDR2 as SVGEGT. The CDR3 contains 13 residues. The CDR3 is CASSYSPGLEQYF. CDR3 bases: TGTGCCAGCAGTTACTCACCGGGTCTCGAGCAGTACTTC.

This chain joins TRBV12-3 or TRBV12-4 and TRBJ2-7; no firm D call. The CDR3 consists of 11 residues. V was clipped by 2 bases and J by 5 bases, with 4 bases between them. The DNA for the CDR3 is TGTGCCAGCAGTTTAATCGACGAGCAGTACTTC. The encoded protein is CASSLIDEQYF.

This clone was recorded once. The V and J genes are TRBV5-1 and TRBJ2-7; possibly TRBD2 for D (6 bases). V gave up 7 bases and J gave up 1 base, with 12 bases separating them. This CDR3 has 13 residues. The germline gives CDR1 SGHRS, CDR2 YFSETQ. The CDR3 DNA sequence: TGCGCCAGCGGCCGGGACTCTTCCTACGAGCAGTACTTC. Its translation is CASGRDSSYEQYF. The complete variable domain, with remaining parts taken from reference TRBV5-1 and TRBJ2-7, reads KAGVTQTPRYLIKTRGQQVTLSCSPISGHRSVSWYQQTPGQGLQFLFEYFSETQRNKGNFPGRFSGRQFSNSRSEMNVSTLELGDSALYLCASGRDSSYEQYFGPGTRLTVT.

This clone occurred once. CDR3 residues: CASSLLGRGSSGANVLTF. CDR3 nucleotides: TGTGCCAGCAGTTTACTAGGCAGGGGTAGCTCTGGGGCCAACGTCCTGACTTTC. The chain recombines TRBV27 with TRBJ2-6; weak D call: TRBD1 (6 bases). The germline V gene has CDR1 MNHEY and CDR2 SMNVEV (reference sequence). This CDR3 spans 18 amino acids. Trimming removed 2 bases from V and 0 bases from J, with 14 bases in between. Variable domain in full (rest from reference TRBV27 and TRBJ2-6): EAQVTQNPRYLITVTGKKLTVTCSQNMNHEYMSWYRQDPGLGLRQIYYSMNVEVTDKGDVPEGYKVSRKEKRNFPLILESPSPNQTSLYFCASSLLGRGSSGANVLTFGAGSRLTVL.

This clone was observed a few times. The sample holds other DNA sequences that translate to the same CDR3. The chain recombines TRBV18 with TRBJ1-5, with TRBD1 matching over 11 bases. Unmatched junction bases numbered 5, after V lost 3 bases and J lost 7 bases. CDR3 length equals 15 residues. CDR1 is KGHSH, CDR2 LQKENI, per germline. For the CDR3, the DNA is TGTGCCAGCTCACCCGGGACAGGGGGGGAGCAGCCCCAGCATTTT. Its protein product is CASSPGTGGEQPQHF. Full variable domain (missing parts from reference TRBV18 and TRBJ1-5): NAGVMQNPRHLVRRRGQEARLRCSPMKGHSHVYWYRQLPEEGLKFMVYLQKENIIDESGMPKERFSAEFPKEGPSILRIQQVVRGDSAAYFCASSPGTGGEQPQHFGDGTRLSIL.

The gene calls are TRBV5-1 and TRBJ2-6; TRBD1 aligns across 8 bases. The CDR3 length is 16 residues. Germline-derived CDR1 and CDR2 are SGHRS and YFSETQ. The J segment lost 1 base and the V segment lost 4 bases, leaving 4 bases of the junction unmatched. This CDR3 is CASSTRTGSGANVLTF. The CDR3 DNA sequence: TGCGCCAGCAGCACCCGGACAGGGTCTGGGGCCAACGTCCTGACTTTC.

The chain links TRBV7-9 to TRBJ2-5, with 9 bases aligning to TRBD1. J lost 4 bases, V lost 4 bases, and 10 bases had no gene match. Germline CDR1 is SEHNR and CDR2 is FQNEAQ (reference sequence). The CDR3 extends over 16 amino acids. The CDR3: CASSSNYRGQGETQYF. The CDR3 DNA reads as TGTGCCAGCAGCTCAAATTACAGGGGGCAGGGAGAGACCCAGTACTTC. The full variable domain, its missing parts supplied by reference TRBV7-9 and TRBJ2-5, is DTGVSQNPRHKITKRGQNVTFRCDPISEHNRLYWYRQTLGQGPEFLTYFQNEAQLEKSRLLSDRFSAERPKGSFSTLEIQRTEQGDSAMYLCASSSNYRGQGETQYFGPGTRLLVL.

DNA for the CDR3: TGTGCCAGCAAAGATAGGTCTAGCGGGGGTCCAGATACGCAGTATTTT. It encodes CASKDRSSGGPDTQYF. This chain links TRBV6-6 with TRBJ2-3; TRBD2 aligns across 10 bases. V lost 7 bases, J lost 4 bases, and 11 bases stayed unmatched. This CDR3 spans 16 amino acids. The V gene's germline CDR1 is MNHNY and CDR2 SVGAGI (reference sequence).